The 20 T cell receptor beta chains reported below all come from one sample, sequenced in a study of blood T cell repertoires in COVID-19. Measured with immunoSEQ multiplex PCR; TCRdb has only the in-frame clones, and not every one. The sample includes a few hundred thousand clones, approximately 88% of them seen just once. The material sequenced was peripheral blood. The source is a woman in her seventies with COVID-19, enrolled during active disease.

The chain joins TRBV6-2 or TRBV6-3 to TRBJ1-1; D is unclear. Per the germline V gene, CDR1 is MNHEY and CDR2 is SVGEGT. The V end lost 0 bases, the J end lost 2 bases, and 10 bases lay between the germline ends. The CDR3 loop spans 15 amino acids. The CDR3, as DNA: TGTGCCAGCAGTTACTCGTCAGGTTTAAACACTGAAGCTTTCTTT. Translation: CASSYSSGLNTEAFF.

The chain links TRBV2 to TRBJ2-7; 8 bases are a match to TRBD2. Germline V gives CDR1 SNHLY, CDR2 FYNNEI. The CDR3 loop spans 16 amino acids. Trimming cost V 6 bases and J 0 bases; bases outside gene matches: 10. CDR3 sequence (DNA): TGTGCCAGCAGCCGCACCGGGGGGGGGAGCTCCTACGAGCAGTACTTC. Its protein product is CASSRTGGGSSYEQYF. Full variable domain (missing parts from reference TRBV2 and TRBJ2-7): EPEVTQTPSHQVTQMGQEVILRCVPISNHLYFYWYRQILGQKVEFLVSFYNNEISEKSEIFDDQFSVERPDGSNFTLKIRSTKLEDSAMYFCASSRTGGGSSYEQYFGPGTRLTVT.

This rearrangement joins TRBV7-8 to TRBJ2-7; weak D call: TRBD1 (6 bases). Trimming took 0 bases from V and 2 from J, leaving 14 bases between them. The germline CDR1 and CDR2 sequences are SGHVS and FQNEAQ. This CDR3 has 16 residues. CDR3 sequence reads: CASSLATRGGTYEQYF. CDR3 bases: TGTGCCAGCAGCTTAGCGACCAGGGGTGGAACCTACGAGCAGTACTTC.

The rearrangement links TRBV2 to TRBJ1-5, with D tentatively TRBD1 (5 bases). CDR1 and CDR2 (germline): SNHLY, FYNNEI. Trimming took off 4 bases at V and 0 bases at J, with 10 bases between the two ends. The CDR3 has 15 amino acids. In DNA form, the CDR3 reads TGTGCCAGCAGTGGCCCTCAGGGTAGCAATCAGCCCCAGCATTTT. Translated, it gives CASSGPQGSNQPQHF.

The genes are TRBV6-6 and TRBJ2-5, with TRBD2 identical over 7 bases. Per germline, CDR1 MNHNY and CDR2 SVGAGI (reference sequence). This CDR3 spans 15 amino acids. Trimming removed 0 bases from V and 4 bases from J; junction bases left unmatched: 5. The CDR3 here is CASSYSRGFGETQYF. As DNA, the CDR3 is TGTGCCAGCAGTTACTCGCGGGGGTTTGGAGAGACCCAGTACTTC.

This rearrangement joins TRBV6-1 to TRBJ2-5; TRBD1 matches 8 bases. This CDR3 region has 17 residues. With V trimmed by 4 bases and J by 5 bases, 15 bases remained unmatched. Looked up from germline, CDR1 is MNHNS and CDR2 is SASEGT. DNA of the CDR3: TGTGCCAGCAGTGCCGGACAGGGTAGTTCGGGCGTGGAGACCCAGTACTTC. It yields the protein CASSAGQGSSGVETQYF.

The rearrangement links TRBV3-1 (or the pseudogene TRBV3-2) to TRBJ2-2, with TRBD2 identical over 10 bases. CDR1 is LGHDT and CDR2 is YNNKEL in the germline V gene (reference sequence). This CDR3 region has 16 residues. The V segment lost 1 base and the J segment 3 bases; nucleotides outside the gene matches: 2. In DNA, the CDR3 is TGTGCCAGCAGCCAAGGGACTAGCGGATACACCGGGGAGCTGTTTTTT. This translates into CASSQGTSGYTGELFF.

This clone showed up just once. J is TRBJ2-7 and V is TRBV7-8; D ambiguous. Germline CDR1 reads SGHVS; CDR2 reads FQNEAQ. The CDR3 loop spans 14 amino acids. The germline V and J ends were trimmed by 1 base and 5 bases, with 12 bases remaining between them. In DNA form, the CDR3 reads TGTGCCAGCAGCTTAGTGATCCTAAATGACGAGCAGTACTTC. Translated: CASSLVILNDEQYF.

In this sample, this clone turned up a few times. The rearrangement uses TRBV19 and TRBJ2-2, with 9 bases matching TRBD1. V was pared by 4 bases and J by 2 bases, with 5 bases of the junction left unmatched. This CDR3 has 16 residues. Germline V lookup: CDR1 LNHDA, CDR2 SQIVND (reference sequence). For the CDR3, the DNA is TGTGCCAGTAGTACCCGGGGACAGGGAAACACCGGGGAGCTGTTTTTT. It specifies CASSTRGQGNTGELFF.

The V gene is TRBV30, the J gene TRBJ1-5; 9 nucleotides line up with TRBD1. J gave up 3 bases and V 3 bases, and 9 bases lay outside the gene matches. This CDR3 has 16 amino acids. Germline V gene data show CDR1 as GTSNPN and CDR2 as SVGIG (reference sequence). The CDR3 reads CAWSPGDRVSNQPQHF. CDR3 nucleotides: TGTGCCTGGAGCCCCGGGGACAGGGTTTCCAATCAGCCCCAGCATTTT.

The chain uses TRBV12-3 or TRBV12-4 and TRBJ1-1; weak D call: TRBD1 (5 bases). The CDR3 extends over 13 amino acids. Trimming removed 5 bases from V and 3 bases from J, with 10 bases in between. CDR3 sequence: CASSVGGYTEAFF. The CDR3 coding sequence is TGTGCCAGCAGTGTGGGGGGGTACACTGAAGCTTTCTTT.

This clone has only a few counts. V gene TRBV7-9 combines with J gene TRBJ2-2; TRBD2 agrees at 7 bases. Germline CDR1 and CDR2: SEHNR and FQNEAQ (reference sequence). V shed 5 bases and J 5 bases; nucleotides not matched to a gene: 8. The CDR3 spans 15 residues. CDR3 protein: CASSTAGTTTGELFF. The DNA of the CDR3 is TGTGCCAGCAGCACAGCGGGAACTACTACCGGGGAGCTGTTTTTT.

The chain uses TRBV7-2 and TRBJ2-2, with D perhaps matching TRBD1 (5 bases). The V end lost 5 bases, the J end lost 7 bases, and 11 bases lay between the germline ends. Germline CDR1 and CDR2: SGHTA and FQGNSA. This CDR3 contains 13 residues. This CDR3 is CASSPTVLGELFF. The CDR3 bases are TGTGCCAGCAGCCCGACAGTTCTCGGGGAGCTGTTTTTT.

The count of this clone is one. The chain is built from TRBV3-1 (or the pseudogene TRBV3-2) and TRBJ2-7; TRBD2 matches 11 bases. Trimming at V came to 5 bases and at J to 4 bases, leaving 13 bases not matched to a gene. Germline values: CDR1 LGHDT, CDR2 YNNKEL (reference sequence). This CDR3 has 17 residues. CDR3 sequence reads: CASSAGTSGFFGYEQYF. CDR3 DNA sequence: TGTGCCAGCAGCGCCGGGACTAGCGGTTTTTTCGGTTACGAGCAGTACTTC.

CDR3 protein: CASSLAGDHYEQYF. The CDR3 bases are TGTGCCAGCAGCTTGGCAGGGGACCACTACGAGCAGTACTTC. The rearrangement joins TRBV5-4 to TRBJ2-7, with D maybe TRBD1 (6 bases). Germline values: CDR1 SGHNT, CDR2 YYREEE (reference sequence). The CDR3 length is 14 residues. Trimming left V 0 bases short and J 3 bases short, with 10 bases between.

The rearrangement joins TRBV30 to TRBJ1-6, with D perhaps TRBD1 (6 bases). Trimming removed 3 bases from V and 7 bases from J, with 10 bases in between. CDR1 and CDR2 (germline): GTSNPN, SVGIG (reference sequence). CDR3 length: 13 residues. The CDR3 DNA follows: TGTGCCTGGAGGTTTCAGGGGAATTCACCCCTCCACTTT. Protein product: CAWRFQGNSPLHF.

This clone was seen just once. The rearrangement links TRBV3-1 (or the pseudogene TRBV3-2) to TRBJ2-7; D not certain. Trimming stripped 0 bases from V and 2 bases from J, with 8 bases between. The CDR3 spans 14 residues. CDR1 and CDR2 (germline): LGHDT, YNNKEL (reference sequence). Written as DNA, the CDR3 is TGTGCCAGCAGCCAAGATCAAGCTACCTACGAGCAGTACTTC. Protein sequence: CASSQDQATYEQYF.

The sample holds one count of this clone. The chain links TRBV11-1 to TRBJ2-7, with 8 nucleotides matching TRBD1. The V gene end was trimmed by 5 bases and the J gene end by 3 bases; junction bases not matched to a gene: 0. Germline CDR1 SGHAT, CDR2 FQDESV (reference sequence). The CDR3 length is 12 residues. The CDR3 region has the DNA TGTGCCAGCAGCGGACAGGGCTACGAGCAGTACTTC. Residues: CASSGQGYEQYF.

As DNA, the CDR3 is TGTGCCAGCAGCTCCCGCGGGGGGGCGGAGGCGGGCGAGCAGTACTTC. Protein sequence: CASSSRGGAEAGEQYF. This sequence joins TRBV7-2 and TRBJ2-7, with 9 bases lining up with TRBD2. This CDR3 is 16 amino acids long. V trimming: 4 bases; J trimming: 6 bases; junction bases outside the gene matches: 13. The germline V gene has CDR1 SGHTA and CDR2 FQGNSA.

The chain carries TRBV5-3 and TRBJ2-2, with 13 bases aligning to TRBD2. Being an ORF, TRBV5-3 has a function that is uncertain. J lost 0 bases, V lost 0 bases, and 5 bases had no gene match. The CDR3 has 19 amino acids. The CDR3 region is CARSLGTSGRRSNTGELFF. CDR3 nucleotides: TGTGCCAGAAGCTTGGGGACTAGCGGGAGAAGGTCGAACACCGGGGAGCTGTTTTTT.